The clone carrying this TCR beta chain has just a few counts. TCRdb fed the 5' RACE reads into MiXCR, producing one record per CDR3 protein. The sample comprises about 200,000 distinct CDR3 sequences, under 12% of which are singletons, and approximately 11% rests with the top ten. These data are taken from a study of identical twins. V lost 3 bases, J lost 1 base, and 6 bases lay in between. The CDR3 loop spans 13 amino acids. Germline loops: CDR1 ENHRY, CDR2 SYGVKD. Source material: memory T cells sorted from blood. The receptor's source is a man aged 50 to 59 in good health. The V gene is TRBV10-3, the J gene TRBJ1-1; D is undetermined. The DNA of the CDR3 is TGTGCCATCAGTGAAAAGGGGAACACTGAAGCTTTCTTT. This codes for CAISEKGNTEAFF.